This T cell receptor (beta chain) was sequenced in a study of control samples from healthy donors and cancer patients (dated by TCRdb to between 2020 and 2021). A note on this clone: Its antigen is not yet known. Base-call qualities are not available, and no considerably larger clone is one nucleotide away.

The junction carries 10 bases between V and J, which are trimmed by 5 bases and 6 bases respectively. From the germline V gene, CDR1 is SQVTM and CDR2 is ANQGSEA. The CDR3 measures 12 amino acids from cysteine to phenylalanine. Only the CDR3 part of the read is kept: 36 bases, read in frame from the first base. Receptor amplification or capture employed the immunoSEQ multiplex PCR assay. In its TCRdb copy, this immuneACCESS table keeps in-frame sequences only and misses some clones. Where compared with another copy, unresolved V genes explain less than half of these, and the others have no known cause. The sample has tens of thousands of clones on record, about 80% of them singletons. The ten largest clones represent about 3.1% of the sample.

The receptor's source is a woman aged 45-65 years with lung cancer. Recombination joined TRBV29-1 with TRBJ1-4, and the D gene may be TRBD1, 5 bases matching. Specimen: PBMCs. The DNA is TGCAGCGTTTCAGGGTATGATGAAAAACTGTTTTTT. The translation is CSVSGYDEKLFF.